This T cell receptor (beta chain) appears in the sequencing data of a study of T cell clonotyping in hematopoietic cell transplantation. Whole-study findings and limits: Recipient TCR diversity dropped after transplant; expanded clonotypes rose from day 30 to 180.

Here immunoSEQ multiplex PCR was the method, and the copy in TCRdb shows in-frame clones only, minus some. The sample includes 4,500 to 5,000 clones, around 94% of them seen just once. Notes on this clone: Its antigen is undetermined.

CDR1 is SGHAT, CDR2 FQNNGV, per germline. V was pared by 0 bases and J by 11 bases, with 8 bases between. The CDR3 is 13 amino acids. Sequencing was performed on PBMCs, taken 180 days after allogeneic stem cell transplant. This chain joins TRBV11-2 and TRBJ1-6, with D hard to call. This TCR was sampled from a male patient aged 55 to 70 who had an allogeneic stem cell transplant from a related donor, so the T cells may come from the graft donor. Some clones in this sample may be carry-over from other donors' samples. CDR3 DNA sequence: TGTGCCAGCAGCTTAGATTTTGCTGCACCCCTCCACTTT. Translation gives CASSLDFAAPLHF.